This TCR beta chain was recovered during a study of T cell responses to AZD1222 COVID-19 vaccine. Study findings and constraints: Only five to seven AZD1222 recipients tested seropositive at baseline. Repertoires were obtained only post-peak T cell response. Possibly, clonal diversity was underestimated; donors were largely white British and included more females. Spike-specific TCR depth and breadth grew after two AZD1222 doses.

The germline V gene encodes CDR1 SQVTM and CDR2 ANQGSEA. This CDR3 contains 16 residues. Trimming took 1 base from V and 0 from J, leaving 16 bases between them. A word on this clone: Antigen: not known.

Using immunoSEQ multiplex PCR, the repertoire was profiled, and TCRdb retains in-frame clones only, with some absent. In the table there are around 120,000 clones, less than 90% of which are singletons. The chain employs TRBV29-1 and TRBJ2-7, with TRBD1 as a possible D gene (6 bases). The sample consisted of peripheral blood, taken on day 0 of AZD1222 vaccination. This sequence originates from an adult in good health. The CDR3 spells CSVEGDGTKSSYEQYF. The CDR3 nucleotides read TGCAGCGTTGAAGGAGACGGGACAAAGAGCTCCTACGAGCAGTACTTC.